The 13 T cell receptor beta chains below were found in one sample sequenced in a study of regulatory T cells in long-lasting Graves disease. The time point is: newly diagnosed GD, antithyroid drugs for less than 3 months. RNA from PBMCs was the source of the TCR library. Libraries of TCR beta came from iRepertoire HTBI primers plus Arm-PCR of CDR3 regions. TCRdb independently ran MiXCR on the multiplex PCR reads; one entry per CDR3 protein. The sample has about 350,000 distinct CDR3 sequences; approximately 15% are singletons. This sample also belongs to another study, concerning T cells in Graves' hyperthyroidism and ophthalmopathy.

The starting material was peripheral blood mononuclear cells (PBMCs), obtained at new diagnosis, from a patient treated with antithyroid drugs. The receptor source for this set is a man aged 35 to 55 with Graves disease.

This clonotype was observed at least ten times. This chain links TRBV7-9 with TRBJ2-2, with TRBD1 matching 9 bases. Unmatched junction bases numbered 8, after V lost 0 bases and J lost 6 bases. The germline CDR1 and CDR2 sequences are SEHNR and FQNEAQ (reference sequence). This CDR3 is 17 amino acids long. The CDR3 spells CASSLADRGWRPGELFF. The CDR3 DNA reads as TGTGCCAGCAGCTTAGCGGACAGGGGATGGAGGCCCGGGGAGCTGTTTTTT.

This clonotype was observed at least ten times. The rearrangement uses TRBV3-1 and TRBJ2-3; TRBD1 is a possible D gene (6 bases). This CDR3 is 16 amino acids long. V lost 1 base and J lost 1, with 12 bases in between. Germline V gene sequence: CDR1 LGHDT, CDR2 YNNKEL (reference sequence). The CDR3 region has the DNA TGTGCCAGCAGCCAAGGGCGGACAGCACGCACAGATACGCAGTATTTT. Its translation: CASSQGRTARTDTQYF.

This clonotype occurred a few times. This sequence joins TRBV20-1 and TRBJ2-2; D gene uncertain. Trimming pared 2 bases from V and 6 bases from J, leaving 19 bases between. Germline lookup yields CDR1 DFQATT and CDR2 SNEGSKA (reference sequence). The CDR3 loop spans 16 amino acids. The CDR3 loop is CSARSLWAHRAGELFF. CDR3 DNA sequence: TGCAGTGCTAGAAGCCTGTGGGCACACCGAGCCGGGGAGCTGTTTTTT.

This clonotype was detected only a few times. This rearrangement joins TRBV4-2 to TRBJ2-7; TRBD2 aligns across 13 bases. Germline CDR1 and CDR2: LGHNA and YNFKEQ. Trimming took 1 base from V and 0 from J; bases not matched to a gene: 6. The CDR3 loop spans 18 amino acids. The CDR3 is CASSQGGTSGDSSYEQYF. In DNA form, the CDR3 reads TGTGCCAGCAGCCAAGGAGGGACTAGCGGGGACAGCTCCTACGAGCAGTACTTC.

In this sample, this clonotype turned up many times. The chain recombines TRBV7-9 with TRBJ2-5, with TRBD1 matching 9 bases. With 5 bases clipped from V and 7 bases from J, the junction kept 5 bases outside the gene matches. Germline V gene lookup returns CDR1 SEHNR and CDR2 FQNEAQ (reference sequence). The CDR3 is 13 residues long. CDR3: CASSRDRDGTQYF. CDR3 sequence (DNA): TGTGCCAGCAGCCGGGACAGGGATGGGACCCAGTACTTC.

In its sample, this clonotype was seen a few times. The chain recombines TRBV9 with TRBJ2-3, with D maybe TRBD2 (6 bases). This CDR3 region has 14 residues. The V and J ends lost 6 bases and 0 bases respectively, with 11 bases between them. Per the germline V gene, CDR1 is SGDLS and CDR2 is YYNGEE. The CDR3 coding sequence is TGTGCCAGCACCACGGGACTGAGCACAGATACGCAGTATTTT. Translating gives CASTTGLSTDTQYF.

Only a few counts were recorded for this clonotype. The chain employs TRBV5-1 and TRBJ1-1, with unresolved D. This CDR3 region has 13 residues. V was trimmed by 2 bases and J by 6 bases, leaving 11 bases between them. The germline CDR1 and CDR2 sequences are SGHRS and YFSETQ. The DNA of the CDR3 is TGCGCCAGCAGCTTTCGGGGTATGGCTGAAGCTTTCTTT. It specifies CASSFRGMAEAFF.

This clonotype came up many times. The chain links TRBV3-1 to TRBJ2-5, with TRBD2 matching over 13 bases. The V and J ends lost 4 bases and 2 bases, in that order; junction bases with no gene match: 16. CDR1 and CDR2 (germline): LGHDT, YNNKEL (reference sequence). The CDR3 consists of 20 residues. The CDR3 coding sequence is TGTGCCAGCAGCCCACACCACACTAGCGGGGGGGCGAGGAGTCAAGAGACCCAGTACTTC. This encodes CASSPHHTSGGARSQETQYF.

Worth noting for this clonotype: Relative to the germline gene, one junction end is altered; a read error may explain this. The CDR3 loop is CASSFDGLASSNEQFF. In DNA, the CDR3 is TGTGCCAGCAGTTTCGATGGACTAGCATCCTCCAATGAGCAGTTCTTC. This rearrangement joins TRBV27 to TRBJ2-1; 8 positions match TRBD2. Germline-derived CDR1 and CDR2 are MNHEY and SMNVEV (reference sequence). The CDR3 is made up of 16 amino acids.

This clonotype showed up just a few times. The chain uses TRBV4-1 and TRBJ2-7; 10 bases are shared with TRBD2. The CDR3 contains 16 residues. Germline CDR1 and CDR2: MGHRA and YSYEKL. The J segment lost 3 bases and the V segment lost 0 bases, leaving 5 bases of the junction unmatched. DNA for the CDR3: TGCGCCAGCAGCCAAGATCCTGTAGCGGGGGGCTACGAGCAGTACTTC. This codes for CASSQDPVAGGYEQYF.

This clonotype appeared a few times. The chain employs TRBV2 and TRBJ1-4; the D gene is possibly TRBD1 (5 bases). This CDR3 is 13 amino acids long. Germline CDR1 and CDR2: SNHLY and FYNNEI. V shed 4 bases and J shed 8 bases, with 11 bases lying between them. The CDR3 DNA follows: TGTGCCAGCAGTGTCCGGGGACTGGAAAAACTGTTTTTT. Translated: CASSVRGLEKLFF.

Regarding this clonotype: This probably arose from a read error, given a far larger clone one base away. The chain carries TRBV27 and TRBJ2-3; maybe TRBD1 (6 bases). The tail of the sequence fits TRBJ2-1 better, so the J call may be wrong. Germline assignment: CDR1 MNHEY and CDR2 SMNVEV (reference sequence). The CDR3 has 16 amino acids. The CDR3 DNA is TGTGCCAGCAGACTATCACCGGGACACATCTACAGTGAGCAGTTCTTC. Protein product: CASRLSPGHIYSEQFF.

The table lists this clonotype with many counts. The rearrangement links TRBV11-2 to TRBJ1-1; D gene unclear. V lost 1 base, J lost 5 bases, and 5 bases lay in between. The CDR3 is 12 amino acids. Per germline, CDR1 SGHAT and CDR2 FQNNGV. As DNA, the CDR3 is TGTGCCAGCAGCTTAGCAGGAACTGAAGCTTTCTTT. This gives the protein CASSLAGTEAFF.